This T cell receptor (beta chain) was obtained from a study of blood T cells in healthy people across ages. Findings and caveats of the study: A greater number of naive CD4+ cells and higher diversity distinguished long-lived donors from aged donors.

A sample-barcoded 5' primer and a J-beta primer mix were used in a second PCR of roughly 7 to 11 cycles. Each TCR beta cDNA got a 12-nucleotide random molecular identifier. One entry per CDR3 protein results from TCRdb running MiXCR on the 5' RACE reads. The sample contains under 1,000,000 distinct CDR3 sequences, around 50% of which appear only once. This clonotype has at least ten counts. The antigen remains unidentified. Roughly 10 milliliters of peripheral blood were drawn from each donor into EDTA-treated tubes. The amount of total RNA extracted per sample was at least 5 micrograms. Sequencing was performed on blood. This receptor was obtained from a man at least 80 years old in good health.

CDR3 loop: CSSESAFF. The CDR3 nucleotides read TGCAGCTCCGAATCGGCTTTCTTT. This sequence joins TRBV29-1 and TRBJ1-1; no clear D gene. V lost 8 bases and J lost 11, with 9 bases in between. CDR1 is SQVTM and CDR2 is ANQGSEA in the germline V gene. CDR3 length: 8 residues.